Below are 10 T cell receptor beta chains sequenced from a single sample in a study of T cell clones after liver transplantation. Only in-frame clones appear in the TCRdb table, and some are missing; sequencing was by immunoSEQ multiplex PCR. The repertoire has approximately 100,000 clones, about 81% of them found once; the top ten carry 2.5% to 3%. The sample in question was CD4+ T cells from blood, obtained around 49 months after liver transplant. Source of these receptors: a human patient who received a liver transplant. The T cells may partly be graft donor cells.

In its sample, this clone was seen a few times. The V gene is TRBV11-3, the J gene TRBJ2-3; possibly TRBD2 for D (5 bases). Germline loops: CDR1 SGHNT, CDR2 YENEEA. Deletions cut 4 bases from V and 6 bases from J, with 11 bases between. This CDR3 contains 13 residues. The CDR3 here is CASSSSWRDTQYF. The CDR3 DNA sequence: TGTGCCAGCAGCTCCTCGTGGAGGGATACGCAGTATTTT.

This clone has just one count. This chain uses TRBV27 with TRBJ2-5; TRBD1 matches at 8 bases. The ends lost 5 bases at V and 3 bases at J; junction bases unmatched: 5. The germline CDR1 and CDR2 sequences are MNHEY and SMNVEV (reference sequence). CDR3 length: 14 residues. The CDR3 DNA follows: TGTGCCAGCAGTCAGCGACAGGGGAAAGAGACCCAGTACTTC. This encodes CASSQRQGKETQYF.

CDR3 DNA: TGTGCCAGCAGAAAGGGACAGGGGCCAGATACGCAGTATTTT. It translates to CASRKGQGPDTQYF. The rearrangement uses TRBV7-3 and TRBJ2-3; 10 bases map to TRBD1. Germline loops: CDR1 SGHTA, CDR2 FQGTGA. The CDR3 has 14 residues. J lost 4 bases, V lost 6 bases, and 4 bases had no gene match.

The chain has TRBV7-6 and TRBJ2-1; D is ambiguous. The CDR3 has 14 residues. V dropped 0 bases and J dropped 4 bases, with 7 bases sitting between them. Germline CDR1 reads SGHVS; CDR2 reads FNYEAQ. Here the CDR3 reads CASSLADRYNEQFF. For the CDR3, the DNA is TGTGCCAGCAGCTTAGCAGACCGATACAATGAGCAGTTCTTC.

The chain joins TRBV21-1 to TRBJ1-3; the D segment call TRBD1 is taken from the table without a DNA check. TRBV21-1 is shown as a pseudogene. The CDR3 runs 16 residues. The CDR3 DNA is TGTGCCAGCAGCAACCGACAGACCAGCTCTGGAAACACCATATATTTT. This codes for CASSNRQTSSGNTIYF.

The chain uses TRBV30 and TRBJ2-5; 13 positions match TRBD2. Per germline, CDR1 GTSNPN and CDR2 SVGIG (reference sequence). The V and J ends lost 3 bases and 4 bases, in that order; junction bases with no gene match: 2. This CDR3 spans 14 amino acids. As DNA, the CDR3 is TGTGCCTGGAGCCGGACTAGCGGGAGAGAGACCCAGTACTTC. Translation gives CAWSRTSGRETQYF.

The chain joins TRBV7-9 to TRBJ2-4; TRBD2 is a possible D gene (5 bases). The ends were cut back, 2 bases at V and 8 bases at J, with 10 bases in the middle. Germline CDR1 is SEHNR and CDR2 is FQNEAQ (reference sequence). The CDR3 is made up of 13 amino acids. CDR3 nucleotides: TGTGCCAGCAGCTTACGGGGAAAGGACATTCAGTACTTC. Translated, it gives CASSLRGKDIQYF.

This chain joins TRBV4-1 and TRBJ2-2; D perhaps matches TRBD2 (7 bases). Germline assignment: CDR1 MGHRA and CDR2 YSYEKL. The CDR3 is 16 residues long. Trimming removed 4 bases from V and 4 bases from J, with 16 bases in between. In DNA form, the CDR3 reads TGCGCCAGCAGCCCGCGAGGGGGGGAGGGCACCGGGGAGCTGTTTTTT. This sequence encodes CASSPRGGEGTGELFF.

The gene calls are TRBV18 and TRBJ1-2; D not resolved. The CDR3 contains 13 residues. Deletions cut 3 bases from V and 6 bases from J, with 11 bases between. Looked up from germline, CDR1 is KGHSH and CDR2 is LQKENI. The CDR3 region has the DNA TGTGCCAGCTCACCCCGCCTGAATGATGGCTACACCTTC. Amino acids: CASSPRLNDGYTF.

The V and J genes are TRBV6-5 and TRBJ1-2; D is unclear. There are 11 residues in the CDR3. Trimming removed 7 bases from V and 3 bases from J, with 6 bases in between. CDR1 is MNHEY and CDR2 is SVGAGI in the germline V gene. In DNA form, the CDR3 reads TGTGCCAGCAAACAGTACTATGGCTACACCTTC. This encodes CASKQYYGYTF.